These 9 T cell receptor beta chains were all obtained from the same sample, sequenced in a study of somatic mutations in cytotoxic T cells in rheumatoid arthritis. Sequenced by immunoSEQ multiplex PCR; TCRdb stores in-frame clones only, minus some. The sample includes about 11,000 clones, roughly 69% of them seen just once. Input material: CD8+ T cells sorted from blood. The receptors shown here come from a woman between 40 and 55 years old in good health.

In DNA, the CDR3 is TGTGCCAGCAGCGTATCAGGAGGGGAAAAACTGTTTTTT. It is translated as CASSVSGGEKLFF. This chain links TRBV9 with TRBJ1-4; D call uncertain. Trimming pared 1 base from V and 8 bases from J, leaving 9 bases between. Per the germline V gene, CDR1 is SGDLS and CDR2 is YYNGEE. The CDR3 runs 13 residues.

V and J are TRBV13 and TRBJ2-3, with TRBD2 identical over 9 bases. Germline CDR1 is PRHDT and CDR2 is FYEKMQ (reference sequence). The CDR3 length is 16 residues. The J segment lost 3 bases and the V segment lost 0 bases, leaving 4 bases of the junction unmatched. The chain's CDR3 is CASSLGGLAGTDTQYF. For the CDR3, the DNA is TGTGCCAGCAGCTTAGGCGGGCTAGCGGGAACAGATACGCAGTATTTT.

The chain has TRBV7-9 and TRBJ1-1; D might be TRBD1 (6 bases). The germline V gene encodes CDR1 SEHNR and CDR2 FQNEAQ (reference sequence). V lost 1 base and J 4 bases, leaving 19 bases between the germline ends. The CDR3 spans 17 residues. The CDR3 DNA is TGTGCCAGCAGCTTAGAGGGGGGCATACGGATTGGCACTGAAGCTTTCTTT. This codes for CASSLEGGIRIGTEAFF. The full variable domain, its missing parts supplied by reference TRBV7-9 and TRBJ1-1, is DTGVSQNPRHKITKRGQNVTFRCDPISEHNRLYWYRQTLGQGPEFLTYFQNEAQLEKSRLLSDRFSAERPKGSFSTLEIQRTEQGDSAMYLCASSLEGGIRIGTEAFFGQGTRLTVV.

The rearrangement links TRBV7-9 to TRBJ1-1; 10 bases agree with TRBD1. The CDR3 consists of 16 residues. Per the germline V gene, CDR1 is SEHNR and CDR2 is FQNEAQ (reference sequence). The ends lost 5 bases at V and 6 bases at J; junction bases unmatched: 12. The CDR3 DNA sequence: TGTGCCAGCAGCCCACTTGCGACAGGGGGCATCCCTGAAGCTTTCTTT. Its translation is CASSPLATGGIPEAFF.

The chain recombines TRBV5-1 with TRBJ1-3, with 9 nucleotides matching TRBD1. Losses at the gene ends were 1 base for V and 3 bases for J; bases not matched to a gene: 11. There are 18 residues in the CDR3. Germline V gives CDR1 SGHRS, CDR2 YFSETQ. CDR3 sequence reads: CASSLSAGQGRRGNTIYF. The CDR3 nucleotides read TGCGCCAGCAGCTTGAGTGCGGGACAGGGTCGACGTGGAAACACCATATATTTT.

The V and J genes are TRBV7-6 and TRBJ2-2; no definite D call. The CDR3 loop spans 15 amino acids. V was clipped by 5 bases and J by 2 bases, with 12 bases between them. Germline values: CDR1 SGHVS, CDR2 FNYEAQ. The CDR3 coding sequence is TGTGCCAGCAGCCCCGTTTGGGGTAACACCGGGGAGCTGTTTTTT. This sequence encodes CASSPVWGNTGELFF.

This chain joins TRBV12-5 and TRBJ2-1, with 10 bases matching TRBD2. CDR3 size: 15 residues. In germline, CDR1 is LGHNT, CDR2 FRNRAP. The CDR3 DNA sequence: TGTGCCTCCAGCGGGAGGGCCCTCTTCTCGGGTGAGCAGTTCTTC. Its translation is CASSGRALFSGEQFF. The variable domain in full, completed from reference TRBV12-5 and TRBJ2-1, reads DARVTQTPRHKVTEMGQEVTMRCQPILGHNTVFWYRQTMMQGLELLAYFRNRAPLDDSGMPKDRFSAEMPDATLATLKIQPSEPRDSAVYFCASSGRALFSGEQFFGPGTRLTVL.

This chain connects TRBV9 to TRBJ2-1, with a possible D match to TRBD2 (7 bases). Germline V gives CDR1 SGDLS, CDR2 YYNGEE. The CDR3 has 12 residues. Trimming left V 5 bases short and J 7 bases short, with 10 bases between. The CDR3 region has the DNA TGTGCCAGCAGGAGGGGGGGAAATGAGCAGTTCTTC. Translated: CASRRGGNEQFF. The variable domain in full, completed from reference TRBV9 and TRBJ2-1, reads DSGVTQTPKHLITATGQRVTLRCSPRSGDLSVYWYQQSLDQGLQFLIQYYNGEERAKGNILERFSAQQFPDLHSELNLSSLELGDSALYFCASRRGGNEQFFGPGTRLTVL.

J is TRBJ2-2 and V is TRBV27; no firm D call. V lost 2 bases to trimming and J lost 3 bases, with 4 bases between them. CDR3 size: 13 residues. CDR1 MNHEY and CDR2 SMNVEV come from the germline V gene (reference sequence). CDR3 coding DNA: TGTGCCAGCAGTTTACAGGACACCGGGGAGCTGTTTTTT. It specifies CASSLQDTGELFF.